Described below is a single T cell receptor beta chain sequence and its context. Its antigen has not been determined. The record has no base qualities; no much larger clone is one base away. TCRbeta CDR3 regions were amplified from genomic DNA by means of the immunoSEQ Assay, a bias-controlled multiplex PCR. On the authors' methods: The number of nucleated cells in each sample was estimated by amplification of reference gene primers within the assay. To quantify the absolute abundance of each unique TCRbeta CDR3 rearrangement, sequence reads were collapsed and filtered. For each sample, productive Simpson clonality was calculated by taking the square root of Simpson's diversity index across productive rearrangements. In TCRdb, the immuneACCESS table is reduced to in-frame sequences with V and J assigned. These tables do not hold every clone; where another copy was compared, an unresolved V gene accounts for under half, and the others remain unexplained. Clone size and the V and J calls come from that table; the DNA yielded D and trimming. The sample yields about 290,000 clones; roughly 89% were counted once. Less than 0.95% of the sample is held by the ten biggest clonotypes.

Counted from cysteine to phenylalanine, this CDR3 has 16 amino acids. Of the read, only the CDR3 DNA is kept; its 48 bases are in frame from base 1. The germline V gene specifies MNHNS as CDR1 and SASEGT as CDR2. V sheds 4 bases and J sheds 7 bases, leaving 22 bases between their ends. The data are from a study of blood T cell repertoires in COVID-19 (dated by TCRdb to the early 2020s). Turning to the overall study: Samples from collaborators originated in the United States, Italy and Spain and spanned both the acute and convalescent phases of COVID-19. Samples came from the ongoing ImmuneRACE study (first 160 participants) plus 1,254 subjects from 6 global collaborators. A de-identified subject ID, COVID-19 status, age in years and sex were almost always included in the sample metadata. The repertoires were made available in a free public database intended to serve as a resource for research on the immune response to SARS-CoV-2. HLA class I and class II types, where available, came from metadata supplied by the sample provider rather than from assay-based typing. Deeply sampled blood TCRbeta repertoires from subjects exposed to, actively infected with, or recovered from COVID-19 were included in the dataset. The material from the prospective study consisted of cDNA or gDNA derived from T cells, B-cell-depleted T cells, or PBMCs. General findings and caveats noted by the study authors: How much clinical and demographic metadata was included differed by source and by participant, and the metadata was provided uncurated.

Another Seattle source contributed samples from volunteer blood donors who had recovered from COVID-19. The collaborating institutions used their own protocols to collect whole blood in K2EDTA tubes. Collaborator samples were shipped for TCRbeta analysis as frozen whole blood, isolated PBMCs, or DNA extracted from either sample type. Recombination joined TRBV6-1 with TRBJ1-1; tentative D gene TRBD1, with 6 bases matching. This clonotype was sampled from a woman between 40 and 55 years old who had recovered from COVID-19. Sequenced material: peripheral blood. The DNA is as follows: TGTGCCAGCAGTGGGGGGCCCATCGGGGGGAGCTTTGAAGCTTTCTTT. It is translated as CASSGGPIGGSFEAFF.